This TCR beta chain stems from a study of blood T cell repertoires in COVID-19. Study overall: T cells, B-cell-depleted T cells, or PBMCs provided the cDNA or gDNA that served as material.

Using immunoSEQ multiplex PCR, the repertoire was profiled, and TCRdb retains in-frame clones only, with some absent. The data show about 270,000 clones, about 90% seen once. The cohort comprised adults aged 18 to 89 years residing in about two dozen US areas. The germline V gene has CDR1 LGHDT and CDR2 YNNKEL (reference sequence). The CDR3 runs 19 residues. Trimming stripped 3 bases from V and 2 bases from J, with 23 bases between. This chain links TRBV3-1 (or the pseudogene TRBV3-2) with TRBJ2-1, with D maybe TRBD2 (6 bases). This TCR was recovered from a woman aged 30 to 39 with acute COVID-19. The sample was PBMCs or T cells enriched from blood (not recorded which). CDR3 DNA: TGTGCCAGCAGCCATGGAGTGGGCGGGGAAACCAAAACCTACAATGAGCAGTTCTTC. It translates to CASSHGVGGETKTYNEQFF.